This T cell receptor beta chain was identified during a study of early T cells in non-severe SARS-CoV-2 infection. The overall study: Whole-blood bulk RNA, unsorted, was sequenced, and chains were unpaired.

V lost 2 bases to trimming and J lost 3 bases, with 7 bases between them. The CDR3 has 14 amino acids. Study-level findings and limits: VDJdb matches were skewed toward anti-spike CD8 T cell responses.

The TCR library protocol attached unique molecular identifiers to the individual cDNA molecules. TCRdb recomputed calls from the 5' RACE reads with MiXCR, one row per CDR3 protein. This sample has approximately 97,000 distinct CDR3 sequences, with about an eighth found just once. This clonotype was seen many times. Its antigen is still unknown. V and J are TRBV12-3 or TRBV12-4 and TRBJ2-2; D gene unclear. Sequencing was carried out using whole blood. The sequence was obtained from an adult who was a healthcare worker with PCR-confirmed SARS-CoV-2 infection or an uninfected control (not recorded which). CDR3 sequence reads: CASSLYSYTGELFF. In DNA form, the CDR3 reads TGTGCCAGCAGTTTATACTCGTACACCGGGGAGCTGTTTTTT.